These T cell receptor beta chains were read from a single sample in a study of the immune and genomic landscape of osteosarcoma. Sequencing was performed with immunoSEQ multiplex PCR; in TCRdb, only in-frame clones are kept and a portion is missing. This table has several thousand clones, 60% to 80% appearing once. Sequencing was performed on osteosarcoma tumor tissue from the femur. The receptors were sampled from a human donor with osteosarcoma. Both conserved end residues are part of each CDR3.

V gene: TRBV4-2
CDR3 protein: CASSQDGGSYPETQYF

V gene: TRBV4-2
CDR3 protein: CASSQEQVDEQYF

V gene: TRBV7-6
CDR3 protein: CASSLVVTGGLETQYF

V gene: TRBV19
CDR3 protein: CASINTGHSYEQYF

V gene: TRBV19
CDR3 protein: CASSMGRTSNQPQHF

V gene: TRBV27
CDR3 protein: CASKYGTAFPYEQYF

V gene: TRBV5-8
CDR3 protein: CASSFYREPF

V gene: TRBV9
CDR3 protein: CASSGSSSGPNNEQFF

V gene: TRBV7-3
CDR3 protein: CASSLTGGGTEAFF

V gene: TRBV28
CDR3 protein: CASRSETQYF

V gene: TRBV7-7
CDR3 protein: CASSLSGSTDTQYF

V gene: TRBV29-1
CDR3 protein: CSVEVQGTGQPQHF

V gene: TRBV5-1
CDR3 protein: CASSLNPTGTGSYEQYF

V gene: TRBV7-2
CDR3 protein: CASSFNGAADEQFF

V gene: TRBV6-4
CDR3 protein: CASSDSSSGPVDTQYF

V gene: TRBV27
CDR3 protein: CASRLSRGLAGARRKETQYF

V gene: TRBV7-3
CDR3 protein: CASSSRTGFNEQFF

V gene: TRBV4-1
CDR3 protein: CASSQEASGRTGELFF

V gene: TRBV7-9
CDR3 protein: CASSLTEGANTIYF

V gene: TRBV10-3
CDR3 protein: CAISEQGRGRDEQFF

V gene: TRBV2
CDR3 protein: CASSEEVGYGYTF

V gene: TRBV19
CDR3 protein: CASSIIRSSGNTIYF

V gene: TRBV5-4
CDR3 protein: CASSPDYTDTQYF

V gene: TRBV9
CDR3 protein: CASSQAAGGYTF

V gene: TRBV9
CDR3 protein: CASSAQQGGGNTIYF

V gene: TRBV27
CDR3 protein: CASSRTGTGGWPQHF

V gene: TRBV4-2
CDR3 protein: CASSQELTGELFF

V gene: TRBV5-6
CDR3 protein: CASSLRTSGSQETQYF

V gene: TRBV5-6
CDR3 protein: CASSFIADTQYF

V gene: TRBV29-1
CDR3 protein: CSVSTPAARGDGYTF

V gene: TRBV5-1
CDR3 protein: CASSLEQVSTEQFF

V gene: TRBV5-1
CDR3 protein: CASSLVSSGSDEQFF

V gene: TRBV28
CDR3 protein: CANRRAGSYEQYF

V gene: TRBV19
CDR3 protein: CASSIGAADTQYF

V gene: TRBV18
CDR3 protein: CASSPGHRKQFF

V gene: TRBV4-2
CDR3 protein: CASSQVLTSGRSGANVLTF

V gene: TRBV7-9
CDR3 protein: CASSLGQGAGEKLFF

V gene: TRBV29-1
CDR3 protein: CSVAPRSAYEQYF

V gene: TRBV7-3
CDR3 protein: CASSLLGGATEAFF

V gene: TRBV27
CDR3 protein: CASNWRQRLNTGELFF

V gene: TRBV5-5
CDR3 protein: CASSVGSRDEKLFF

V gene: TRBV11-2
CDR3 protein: CASSFLARDRGRKEF

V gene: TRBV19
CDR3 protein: CASSLSASSYNEQFF

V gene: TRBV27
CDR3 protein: CASSYAGELFF

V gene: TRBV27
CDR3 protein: CASSSETNTEAFF

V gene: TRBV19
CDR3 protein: CASSISGDRWELFF

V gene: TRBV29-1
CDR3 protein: CSVWTDEQYF

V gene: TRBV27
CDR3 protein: CASSLGVGRDLKDTQYF

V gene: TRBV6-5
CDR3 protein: CASSYSGRGGANVLTF

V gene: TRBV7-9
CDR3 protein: CASSPVGNTGELFF

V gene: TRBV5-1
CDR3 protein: CASSLAGNAGYTF

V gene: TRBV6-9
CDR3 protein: CASSLATGGSYGYTF

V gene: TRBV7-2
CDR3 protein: CASTTDRLGGYTF

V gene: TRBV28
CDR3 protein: CASSLGGGDTEAFF

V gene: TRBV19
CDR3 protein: CASSIGGATLSYNEQFF

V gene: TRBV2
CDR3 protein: CASSDRLGGAGITGELFF

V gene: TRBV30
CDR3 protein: CAWRGRSNTEAFF

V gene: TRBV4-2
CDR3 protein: CASSSPGVAGLGELFF